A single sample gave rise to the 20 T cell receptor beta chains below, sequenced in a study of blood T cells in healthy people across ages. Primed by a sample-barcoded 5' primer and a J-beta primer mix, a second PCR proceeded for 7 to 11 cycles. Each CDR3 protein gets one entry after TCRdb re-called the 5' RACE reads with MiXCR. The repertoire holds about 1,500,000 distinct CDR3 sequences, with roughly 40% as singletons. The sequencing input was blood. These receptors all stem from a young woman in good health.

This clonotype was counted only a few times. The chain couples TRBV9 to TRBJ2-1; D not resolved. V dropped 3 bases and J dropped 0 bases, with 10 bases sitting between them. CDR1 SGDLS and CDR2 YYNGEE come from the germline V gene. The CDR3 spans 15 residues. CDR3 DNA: TGTGCCAGCAGCGAGGCTTCTCTCTCCTACAATGAGCAGTTCTTC. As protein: CASSEASLSYNEQFF.

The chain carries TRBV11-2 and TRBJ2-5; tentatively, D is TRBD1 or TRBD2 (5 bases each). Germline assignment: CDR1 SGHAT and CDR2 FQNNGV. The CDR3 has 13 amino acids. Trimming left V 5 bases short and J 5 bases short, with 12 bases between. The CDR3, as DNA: TGTGCCAGCAGCCCGGGACCGTTGGAGACCCAGTACTTC. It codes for CASSPGPLETQYF.

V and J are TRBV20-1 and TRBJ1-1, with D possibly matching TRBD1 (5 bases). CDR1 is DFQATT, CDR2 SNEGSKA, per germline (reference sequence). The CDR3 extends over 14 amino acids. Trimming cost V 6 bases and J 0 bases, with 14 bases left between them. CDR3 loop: CSAPGQHMNTEAFF. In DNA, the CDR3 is TGCAGTGCCCCGGGGCAGCACATGAACACTGAAGCTTTCTTT.

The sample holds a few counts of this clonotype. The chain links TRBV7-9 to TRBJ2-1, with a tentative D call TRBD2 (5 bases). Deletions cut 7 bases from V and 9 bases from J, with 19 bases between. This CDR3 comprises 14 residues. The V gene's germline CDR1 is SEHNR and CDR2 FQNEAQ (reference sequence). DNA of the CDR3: TGTGCCAGCACCTCTCGGTTTCGGGATGGTGAGCAGTTCTTC. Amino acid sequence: CASTSRFRDGEQFF.

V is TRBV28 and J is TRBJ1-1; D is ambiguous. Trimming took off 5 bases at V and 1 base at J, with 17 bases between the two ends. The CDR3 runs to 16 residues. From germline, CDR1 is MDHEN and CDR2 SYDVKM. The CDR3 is CASSPRSIGSNTEAFF. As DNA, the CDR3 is TGTGCCAGCAGTCCCCGCAGCATCGGGTCGAACACTGAAGCTTTCTTT.

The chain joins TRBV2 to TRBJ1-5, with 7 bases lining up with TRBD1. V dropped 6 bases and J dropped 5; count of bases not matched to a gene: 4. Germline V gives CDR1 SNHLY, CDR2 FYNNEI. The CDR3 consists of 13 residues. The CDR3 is CASRPTGDQPQHF. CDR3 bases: TGTGCCAGCAGACCAACAGGGGATCAGCCCCAGCATTTT.

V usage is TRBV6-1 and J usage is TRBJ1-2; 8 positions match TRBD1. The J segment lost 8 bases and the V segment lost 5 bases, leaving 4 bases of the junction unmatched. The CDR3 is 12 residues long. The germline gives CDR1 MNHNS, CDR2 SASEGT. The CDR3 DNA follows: TGTGCCAGCAGTCAGGACAGGGAGGGCTACACCTTC. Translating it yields CASSQDREGYTF.

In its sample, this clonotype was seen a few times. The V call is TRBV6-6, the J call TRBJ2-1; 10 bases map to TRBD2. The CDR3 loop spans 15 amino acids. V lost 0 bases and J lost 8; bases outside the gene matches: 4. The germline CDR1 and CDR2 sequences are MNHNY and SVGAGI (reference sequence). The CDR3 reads CASSYSSGRLHEQFF. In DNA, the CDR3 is TGTGCCAGCAGTTACTCTAGCGGGAGGCTCCATGAGCAGTTCTTC.

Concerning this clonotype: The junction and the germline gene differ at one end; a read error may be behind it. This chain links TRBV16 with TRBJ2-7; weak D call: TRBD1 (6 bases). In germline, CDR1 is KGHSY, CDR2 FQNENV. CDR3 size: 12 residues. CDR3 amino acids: CVSSQQGIDQYF. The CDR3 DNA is TGTGTCAGCAGCCAACAGGGTATCGACCAGTACTTC.

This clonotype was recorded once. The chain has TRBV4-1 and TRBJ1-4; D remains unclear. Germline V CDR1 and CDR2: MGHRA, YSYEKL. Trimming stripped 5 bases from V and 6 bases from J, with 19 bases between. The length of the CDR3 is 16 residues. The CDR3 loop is CASSVLTQMTYEKLFF. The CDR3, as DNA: TGCGCCAGCAGCGTACTCACCCAGATGACTTATGAAAAACTGTTTTTT.

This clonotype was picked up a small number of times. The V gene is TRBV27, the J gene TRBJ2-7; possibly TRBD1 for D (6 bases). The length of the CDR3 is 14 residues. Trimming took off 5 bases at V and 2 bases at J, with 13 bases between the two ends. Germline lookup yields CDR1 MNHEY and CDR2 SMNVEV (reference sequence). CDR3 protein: CASSPLGATYEQYF. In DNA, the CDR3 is TGTGCCAGCAGTCCCTTGGGGGCTACCTACGAGCAGTACTTC.

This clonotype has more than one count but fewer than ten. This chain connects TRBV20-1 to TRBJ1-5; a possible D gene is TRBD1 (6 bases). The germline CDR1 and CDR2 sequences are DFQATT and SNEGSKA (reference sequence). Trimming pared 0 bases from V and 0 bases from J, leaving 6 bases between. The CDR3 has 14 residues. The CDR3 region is CSARETGSNQPQHF. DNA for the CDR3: TGCAGTGCTAGAGAGACAGGTAGCAATCAGCCCCAGCATTTT.

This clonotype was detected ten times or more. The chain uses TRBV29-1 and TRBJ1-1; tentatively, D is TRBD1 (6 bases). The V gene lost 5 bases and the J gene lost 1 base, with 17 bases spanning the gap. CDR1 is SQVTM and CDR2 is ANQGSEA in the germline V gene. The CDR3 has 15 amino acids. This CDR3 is CSVLIQGTKNTEAFF. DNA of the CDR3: TGCAGCGTTCTAATACAGGGTACGAAGAACACTGAAGCTTTCTTT.

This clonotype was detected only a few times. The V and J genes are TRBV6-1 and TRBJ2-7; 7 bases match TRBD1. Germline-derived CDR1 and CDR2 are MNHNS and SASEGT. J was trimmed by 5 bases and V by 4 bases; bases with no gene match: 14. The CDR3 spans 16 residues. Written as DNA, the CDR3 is TGTGCCAGCAGTGCGGTCCTTACCGGGACAGTCGACGAGCAGTACTTC. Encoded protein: CASSAVLTGTVDEQYF.

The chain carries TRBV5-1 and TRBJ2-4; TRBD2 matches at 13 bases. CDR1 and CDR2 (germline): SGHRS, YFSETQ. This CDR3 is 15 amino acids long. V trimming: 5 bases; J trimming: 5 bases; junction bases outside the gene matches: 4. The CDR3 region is CASRLAGGRENIQYF. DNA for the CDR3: TGCGCCAGCAGACTAGCGGGGGGGCGTGAAAACATTCAGTACTTC.

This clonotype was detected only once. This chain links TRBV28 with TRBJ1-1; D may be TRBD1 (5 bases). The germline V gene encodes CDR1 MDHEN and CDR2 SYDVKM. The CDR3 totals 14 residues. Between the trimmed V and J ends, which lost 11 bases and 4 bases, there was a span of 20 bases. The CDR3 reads CASTGWGVGTEAFF. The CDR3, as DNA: TGTGCCTCCACAGGATGGGGGGTCGGCACTGAAGCTTTCTTT.

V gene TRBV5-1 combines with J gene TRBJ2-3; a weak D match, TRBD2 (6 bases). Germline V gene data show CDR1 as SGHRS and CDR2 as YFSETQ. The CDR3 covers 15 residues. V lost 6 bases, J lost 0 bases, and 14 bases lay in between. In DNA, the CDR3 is TGCGCCAGCACCGGGGCGGGAACCAGCACAGATACGCAGTATTTT. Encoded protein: CASTGAGTSTDTQYF.

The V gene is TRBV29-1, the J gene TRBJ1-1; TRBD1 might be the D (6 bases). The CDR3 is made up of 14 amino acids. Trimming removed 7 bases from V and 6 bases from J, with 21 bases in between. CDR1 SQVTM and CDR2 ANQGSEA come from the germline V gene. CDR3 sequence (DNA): TGCAGCGGGACGGTTTCAGGGGTCGACGCTGAAGCTTTCTTT. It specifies CSGTVSGVDAEAFF.

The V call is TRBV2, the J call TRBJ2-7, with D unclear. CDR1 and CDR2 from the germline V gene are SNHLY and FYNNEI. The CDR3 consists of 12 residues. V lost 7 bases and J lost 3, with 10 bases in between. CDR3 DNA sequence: TGTGCCAGCAAGAAAAAGCTCTACGAGCAGTACTTC. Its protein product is CASKKKLYEQYF.

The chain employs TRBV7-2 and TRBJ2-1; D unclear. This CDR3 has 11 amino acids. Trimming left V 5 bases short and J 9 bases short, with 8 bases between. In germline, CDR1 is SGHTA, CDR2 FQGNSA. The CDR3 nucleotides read TGTGCCAGCAGCCCCGCCCGTGAGCAGTTCTTC. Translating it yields CASSPAREQFF.